The present T cell receptor (beta chain) was sequenced within a study of blood T cell repertoires in COVID-19. At the level of the study: Specimens from acute and convalescent COVID-19 originated in the United States, Italy and Spain. Sample material is recorded as cDNA or gDNA derived from T cells, B-cell-depleted T cells, or PBMCs.

Germline assignment: CDR1 SNHLY and CDR2 FYNNEI. V shed 7 bases and J shed 0 bases, with 13 bases lying between them. The CDR3 consists of 15 residues. Per the original data handling: Reference gene primer amplification gave estimated nucleated cell counts. Using immunoSEQ multiplex PCR, the repertoire was profiled, and TCRdb retains in-frame clones only, with some absent. The DNA gave D and trimming, while V, J and clone size come from that table. The table lists some 27,000 clones, 76% of them singletons. The V call is TRBV2, the J call TRBJ2-4, with D unresolved. The source material was peripheral blood. The TCR sequence derives from a man in his 70s with acute or convalescent COVID-19. CDR3 sequence (DNA): TGTGCCAGCACCCCCTCTACCATAGCCAAAAACATTCAGTACTTC. This sequence encodes CASTPSTIAKNIQYF.